The rows below give T cell receptor beta chains drawn from one sample of a study of T cell responses to AZD1222 COVID-19 vaccine. Assay: immunoSEQ multiplex PCR; the TCRdb copy retains only in-frame clones and omits some. This table holds some 150,000 clones, more than 85% found once. Sequencing was performed on peripheral blood, taken on day 0 of AZD1222 vaccination. Every receptor here comes from an adult in good health. Both conserved end residues are part of each CDR3. A D gene is named only where the DNA matches it firmly. Some rows have no size entry. The others give once, few or many, or a class for an expanded clone.

TRBV19	-	TRBJ1-6	-	TGTGCCAGTAGTTTCAGGGGAAGTAATTCACCCCTCCACTTT	CASSFRGSNSPLHF
TRBV25-1	TRBD1	TRBJ2-5	-	TGTGCCAGCAGTGAATTAAGACAGGGGCCTCAAGAGACCCAGTACTTC	CASSELRQGPQETQYF
TRBV3-1/TRBV3-2	-	TRBJ1-4	-	TGTGCCAGCAGCCAAACAGCGGCAACTAATGAAAAACTGTTTTTT	CASSQTAATNEKLFF
TRBV27	-	TRBJ1-1	-	TGTGCCAGCAGTACCCTAAATGACCGTAACACTGAAGCTTTCTTT	CASSTLNDRNTEAFF
TRBV5-5	-	TRBJ1-2	-	TGTGCCAGCAGCTTAGGGGCAGGGGCCCCGGGTGGCTACACCTTC	CASSLGAGAPGGYTF
TRBV19	-	TRBJ1-3	-	TGTGCCAGTAGTAGCCCCGTTGGGGCAGCTCTTCGGACCATATATTTT	CASSSPVGAALRTIYF
TRBV3-1/TRBV3-2	-	TRBJ1-1	-	TGTGCCAGCAGCCTGCACGAACCGAACACTGAAGCTTTCTTT	CASSLHEPNTEAFF
TRBV10-1	-	TRBJ2-5	-	TGCGCCTTTTCAACCGGTCTAGATCAAGAGACCCAGTACTTC	CAFSTGLDQETQYF
TRBV19	-	TRBJ1-5	-	TGTGCCAGTAGGGCGGCACGACAGCCCCAGCATTTT	CASRAARQPQHF
TRBV3-1/TRBV3-2	-	TRBJ2-1	-	TGTGCCAGCAGCCAAGATCCCCCCGCTTCCCCCAATGAGCAGTTCTTC	CASSQDPPASPNEQFF
TRBV12-3/TRBV12-4	-	TRBJ1-2	-	TGTGCCAGCGTTCGGGGATCTAACTATGGCTACACCTTC	CASVRGSNYGYTF
TRBV27	-	TRBJ1-3	-	TGTGCCAGCAGTTTATATGCAGGGACTGGAAACACCATATATTTT	CASSLYAGTGNTIYF
TRBV7-9	TRBD1	TRBJ1-1	-	TGTGCCAGCAGGAGGACAGGGCGAGTCTCAGGAATGAACACTGAAGCTTTCTTT	CASRRTGRVSGMNTEAFF
TRBV5-1	-	TRBJ1-2	-	TGCGCCAGCAGCGGCGGGACGGACGGCGGTGGCTACACCTTC	CASSGGTDGGGYTF
TRBV9	-	TRBJ1-2	-	TGTGCCAGCAGCGTAGTCGGTATCCCGGAGACAGAAATCTATGGCTACACCTTC	CASSVVGIPETEIYGYTF
TRBV19	TRBD1	TRBJ1-1	-	TGTGCCAGTAGTCCCGGGACAGGACATGAAGCTTTCTTT	CASSPGTGHEAFF
TRBV19	-	TRBJ1-2	-	TGTGCCAGTAGTCTCGCCCAAGCTAACTATGGCTACACCTTC	CASSLAQANYGYTF
TRBV25-1	TRBD1	TRBJ2-3	once	TGTGCCAGCAGTCAACAGGGGGCCGGAGATACGCAGTATTTT	CASSQQGAGDTQYF
TRBV18	-	TRBJ1-5	-	TGTGCCAGCTCACCGGGCCCCAGGTTGGGTCAGCCCCAGCATTTT	CASSPGPRLGQPQHF
TRBV10-3	-	TRBJ2-1	-	TGTGCCATCAGTGAGTCAGTTTTTACAGCGAACTCCTACAATGAGCAGTTCTTC	CAISESVFTANSYNEQFF
TRBV5-1	TRBD1	TRBJ1-2	-	TGCGCCAGCCGAGTGGACAGGGACAGGGGCTACACCTTC	CASRVDRDRGYTF
TRBV6-1	-	TRBJ2-1	-	TGTGCCAGCCGTGATACCGGTACAGATGAGCAGTTCTTC	CASRDTGTDEQFF
TRBV9	TRBD2	TRBJ2-3	-	TGTGCCAGCAGCGTCGGGACTAGCGGGGTGTCAGATACGCAGTATTTT	CASSVGTSGVSDTQYF
TRBV20-1	-	TRBJ1-1	-	TGCAGTGCTAGAGGGGGGGCTGAAGCTTTCTTT	CSARGGAEAFF
TRBV5-6	TRBD1	TRBJ2-5	-	TGTGCCAGCAGCTTGGTGGGGACAGAAGAGACCCAGTACTTC	CASSLVGTEETQYF
TRBV12-5	-	TRBJ1-1	-	TGTGCTAGTGGTTTGCCCCCCCTATTTGAGAGCACTGAAGCTTTCTTT	CASGLPPLFESTEAFF
TRBV27	-	TRBJ1-5	-	TGTGCCAGCAGTTTTTTGGGGTCGCGTCAGCCCCAGCATTTT	CASSFLGSRQPQHF
TRBV12-3/TRBV12-4	-	TRBJ1-1	-	TGTGCCAGCAGTCCCAGGGGCACTGAAGCTTTCTTT	CASSPRGTEAFF
TRBV6-5	TRBD1	TRBJ2-1	-	TGTGCCAGCAGTTCCAGGCAGGGGGCCTATAATGAGCAGTTCTTC	CASSSRQGAYNEQFF
TRBV6-5	TRBD1	TRBJ2-2	-	TGTGCCAGCAGTTCCGGGACAGCAAACACCGGGGAGCTGTTTTTT	CASSSGTANTGELFF
TRBV3-1/TRBV3-2	-	TRBJ1-5	once	TGTGCCAGCAGCCAGGGAGGTGAACAGCCCCAGCATTTT	CASSQGGEQPQHF
TRBV2	TRBD2	TRBJ2-5	-	TGTGCCAGCAAGAGGGGCGGGGGGCTTAGCAAGACCCAGTACTTC	CASKRGGGLSKTQYF
TRBV7-8	TRBD1	TRBJ1-5	few	TGTGCCAGCAGCTTAGCGACAGGGGGACAGCCCCAGCATTTT	CASSLATGGQPQHF
TRBV5-1	-	TRBJ1-5	-	TGCGCCAGCAGCTTGGTGGCAGGGAACCAGCCCCAGCATTTT	CASSLVAGNQPQHF
TRBV25-1	TRBD2	TRBJ2-1	-	TGTGCCAGCAGTGGTTCCATATTAGCGGGGGCGGGTGAGCAGTTCTTC	CASSGSILAGAGEQFF
TRBV7-9	TRBD1	TRBJ1-2	-	TGTGCCAGCAGCTTTTTGGACAGGGGGCAAGGTGGCTACACCTTC	CASSFLDRGQGGYTF
TRBV2	-	TRBJ1-1	once	TGTGCCACCTACGGGGGGTTTTGGGTCACTGAAGCTTTCTTT	CATYGGFWVTEAFF
TRBV7-6	TRBD2	TRBJ2-4	-	TGTGCCAGCAGCAGCTTAGCGGGAGAAAAAACGAACATTCAGTACTTC	CASSSLAGEKTNIQYF
TRBV7-9	TRBD2	TRBJ2-4	-	TGTGCCAGCAGCCCTGGGGCGGGAGCCCAAGCCAAAAACATTCAGTACTTC	CASSPGAGAQAKNIQYF
TRBV3-1/TRBV3-2	-	TRBJ1-4	once	TGTGCCAGCAGCCAAGCCGCCAGGTCTGAAAAACTGTTTTTT	CASSQAARSEKLFF
TRBV28	TRBD2	TRBJ2-1	-	TGTGCCAGCAGTTCGCCTCAGCGGGGAGAGCAGTTCTTC	CASSSPQRGEQFF
TRBV10-2	-	TRBJ1-5	-	TGCGCCAGCAGTTATCCAGGGGATCAGCCCCAGCATTTT	CASSYPGDQPQHF
TRBV6-5	-	TRBJ1-1	-	TGTGCCAGCAGTCGACACAGGTCCCGGGAGGCTTTCTTT	CASSRHRSREAFF
TRBV5-1	-	TRBJ1-1	-	TGCGCCAGCAGCTTGGGGCCAGGGTCATCATTTAACACTGAAGCTTTCTTT	CASSLGPGSSFNTEAFF
TRBV5-6	TRBD1	TRBJ2-2	-	TGTGCCAGCAGCTTGGCGGGCAGGGGGCACACCGGGGAGCTGTTTTTT	CASSLAGRGHTGELFF
TRBV12-3/TRBV12-4	-	TRBJ1-2	-	TGTGCCAGCAGTCATACATCCTATGGCTACACCTTC	CASSHTSYGYTF
TRBV7-9	TRBD1	TRBJ2-5	-	TGTGCCAGCAGCCGACAGGGGATCCAAGAGACCCAGTACTTC	CASSRQGIQETQYF
TRBV27	-	TRBJ1-1	-	TGTGCCAGCAGTTTCGGACGGGAGGGGGACACTGAAGCTTTCTTT	CASSFGREGDTEAFF
TRBV5-4	TRBD2	TRBJ2-7	once	TGTGCCAGCAGCTTGAAGCGGGAAAGCTCCTACGAGCAGTACTTC	CASSLKRESSYEQYF
TRBV29-1	TRBD1	TRBJ1-2	-	TGCAGCGTTGAGACCCGACAGGGCTATGGCTACACCTTC	CSVETRQGYGYTF
TRBV5-4	-	TRBJ2-5	-	TGTGCCAGCAGCTTGGAGGTCCGAGAGACCCAGTACTTC	CASSLEVRETQYF